The 19 T cell receptor beta chains listed next were all sequenced from one sample in a study of blood T cell repertoires in COVID-19. Repertoires were generated with immunoSEQ multiplex PCR, while TCRdb's copy carries only in-frame clones and drops some. Of approximately 210,000 clones listed, 70% to 90% are singletons. The sample consisted of peripheral blood. These TCRs come from a middle-aged woman with acute or convalescent COVID-19.

V and J are TRBV5-6 and TRBJ1-3; D remains unclear. The CDR3 extends over 16 amino acids. The germline V gene encodes CDR1 SGHDT and CDR2 YYEEEE. V was clipped by 0 bases and J by 5 bases, with 15 bases between them. Here the CDR3 DNA reads TGTGCCAGCAGCTTGGGTGTCGTTCTACTCCGAAACACCATATATTTT. This sequence encodes CASSLGVVLLRNTIYF.

This clone occurred once. V usage is TRBV21-1 and J usage is TRBJ2-7; the D segment call TRBD2 is taken from the table without a DNA check. TRBV21-1 is listed as a pseudogene. CDR3 length: 16 residues. The CDR3 DNA follows: TGTGCCAGCAGCAAAGGGGGCGGGGCCTGCTCCTACGAGCAGTACGTC. This codes for CASSKGGGACSYEQYV.

This chain links TRBV5-4 with TRBJ1-2; 7 nucleotides line up with TRBD1. V gave up 2 bases and J gave up 6 bases; unmatched junction bases: 13. The CDR3 consists of 16 residues. Germline loops: CDR1 SGHNT, CDR2 YYREEE (reference sequence). CDR3: CASSLPGQSTGDGYTF. CDR3 bases: TGTGCCAGCAGCTTACCGGGACAGAGTACTGGAGATGGCTACACCTTC.

A few counts support this clone. The chain joins TRBV7-2 to TRBJ2-3, with a weak D call TRBD2 (6 bases). From germline, CDR1 is SGHTA and CDR2 FQGNSA. V lost 4 bases to trimming and J lost 3 bases, with 11 bases between them. CDR3 length: 14 residues. CDR3 DNA sequence: TGTGCCAGCAGCTCAGGGACTCAGACAGATACGCAGTATTTT. Its protein is CASSSGTQTDTQYF.

This clone has more than one count but fewer than ten. The chain links TRBV19 to TRBJ2-2; D gene ambiguous. V was trimmed by 10 bases and J by 8 bases, leaving 17 bases between them. The germline V gene encodes CDR1 LNHDA and CDR2 SQIVND (reference sequence). The CDR3 spans 13 residues. The DNA of the CDR3 is TGTGCCACTCCCGATAGGAGTCGGGGGGAGCTGTTTTTT. This translates into CATPDRSRGELFF.

This chain connects TRBV7-9 to TRBJ2-6, with a possible D match to TRBD1 (6 bases). The CDR3 spans 20 residues. Germline-derived CDR1 and CDR2 are SEHNR and FQNEAQ (reference sequence). Deletions cut 5 bases from V and 0 bases from J, with 23 bases between. CDR3 loop: CASSTPDSPGSSSGANVLTF. CDR3 bases: TGTGCCAGCAGCACCCCGGACAGCCCGGGGTCTAGCTCTGGGGCCAACGTCCTGACTTTC.

The chain is built from TRBV14 and TRBJ2-5, with a weak D call TRBD2 (7 bases). The germline CDR1 and CDR2 sequences are SGHDN and FVKESK. Trimming took 1 base from V and 5 from J, leaving 11 bases between them. CDR3 size: 14 residues. DNA for the CDR3: TGTGCCAGCAGCCAAGCCAGGGGAGGGGAGACCCAGTACTTC. Residues: CASSQARGGETQYF. Full variable domain (remainder filled in from reference TRBV14 and TRBJ2-5): EAGVTQFPSHSVIEKGQTVTLRCDPISGHDNLYWYRRVMGKEIKFLLHFVKESKQDESGMPNNRFLAERTGGTYSTLKVQPAELEDSGVYFCASSQARGGETQYFGPGTRLLVL.

The chain combines TRBV29-1 with TRBJ1-1; a weak D match, TRBD1 (6 bases). Trimming removed 6 bases from V and 1 base from J, with 12 bases in between. The germline gives CDR1 SQVTM, CDR2 ANQGSEA. This CDR3 has 13 amino acids. CDR3 sequence (DNA): TGCAGCGTGATAGAGGGACAGAACACTGAAGCTTTCTTT. As protein: CSVIEGQNTEAFF. The full variable domain, completed using reference TRBV29-1 and TRBJ1-1, is SAVISQKPSRDICQRGTSLTIQCQVDSQVTMMFWYRQQPGQSLTLIATANQGSEATYESGFVIDKFPISRPNLTFSTLTVSNMSPEDSSIYLCSVIEGQNTEAFFGQGTRLTVV.

V usage is TRBV15 and J usage is TRBJ2-2; 9 nucleotides agree with TRBD1. This CDR3 spans 14 amino acids. V shed 3 bases and J 9 bases; nucleotides not matched to a gene: 5. CDR1 and CDR2 from the germline V gene are LNHNV and YYDKDF (reference sequence). The CDR3 DNA reads TGTGCCACCAGCAGCAACAGGGGGCTATGGGAGCTGTTTTTT. Amino acids: CATSSNRGLWELFF.

The chain combines TRBV5-8 with TRBJ1-5, with 8 bases identical to TRBD1. The CDR3 spans 15 residues. CDR1 SGHTS and CDR2 YDEGEE come from the germline V gene. The V gene end was trimmed by 4 bases and the J gene end by 4 bases; junction bases not matched to a gene: 7. In nucleotides, the CDR3 is TGTGCCAGCAGCATTGGGGACAGGTCGAATCAGCCCCAGCATTTT. This translates into CASSIGDRSNQPQHF.

This chain connects TRBV12-3 or TRBV12-4 to TRBJ2-7; 7 positions agree with TRBD1. The CDR3 covers 13 residues. The ends lost 5 bases at V and 7 bases at J; junction bases unmatched: 8. As DNA, the CDR3 is TGTGCCAGCAGTCCCCAGGGACAGAGGGAGCAGTACGTC. Translating gives CASSPQGQREQYV.

CDR3 DNA: TGTGCCAGCAGCCTCCCGGGACTAGCGCAGTATTTT. Translating it yields CASSLPGLAQYF. J is TRBJ2-3 and V is TRBV7-2; TRBD2 agrees at 8 bases. V shed 5 bases, J shed 10 bases, and the junction held 5 bases outside the gene matches. The CDR3 runs 12 residues. Germline CDR1 reads SGHTA; CDR2 reads FQGNSA.

This chain links TRBV5-4 with TRBJ2-3, with D maybe TRBD2 (6 bases). The germline V gene has CDR1 SGHNT and CDR2 YYREEE (reference sequence). This CDR3 has 14 residues. Trimming removed 4 bases from V and 4 bases from J, with 13 bases in between. The CDR3 reads CASSLPAGSDTQYF. CDR3 bases: TGTGCCAGCAGCCTTCCGGCGGGGTCAGATACGCAGTATTTT.

On this clone: Other DNA sequences within the sample encode an identical CDR3. This rearrangement joins TRBV7-8 to TRBJ1-2; 7 bases agree with TRBD1. The CDR3 runs 13 residues. V shed 3 bases, J shed 6 bases, and the junction held 4 bases outside the gene matches. Germline CDR1 is SGHVS and CDR2 is FQNEAQ. The CDR3 here is CASSLPGTDGYTF. The CDR3 bases are TGTGCCAGCAGCTTGCCCGGGACAGATGGCTACACCTTC.

This chain joins TRBV10-3 and TRBJ2-3; 7 bases fit TRBD2. This CDR3 has 14 residues. With 5 bases clipped from V and 1 base from J, the junction kept 3 bases outside the gene matches. Per the germline V gene, CDR1 is ENHRY and CDR2 is SYGVKD. In DNA, the CDR3 is TGTGCCATCAGTAACGCGGGGGGCACAGATACGCAGTATTTT. This gives the protein CAISNAGGTDTQYF.

J is TRBJ2-5 and V is TRBV29-1, with TRBD2 matching 8 bases. The V gene's germline CDR1 is SQVTM and CDR2 ANQGSEA. The V gene end was trimmed by 3 bases and the J gene end by 5 bases; junction bases not matched to a gene: 5. The CDR3 sequence is 13 residues long. The CDR3 DNA reads as TGCAGCGTTGAGGGCGGGGGGAAGGAGACCCAGTACTTC. This codes for CSVEGGGKETQYF.

The chain has TRBV3-1 (or the pseudogene TRBV3-2) and TRBJ1-6; possible D gene TRBD1, 5 bases. Looked up from germline, CDR1 is LGHDT and CDR2 is YNNKEL (reference sequence). V was trimmed by 5 bases and J by 6 bases, leaving 11 bases between them. There are 14 residues in the CDR3. DNA for the CDR3: TGTGCCAGCAGCTCCCAAGACAGTAATTCACCCCTCCACTTT. It translates to CASSSQDSNSPLHF.

This clone was detected a few times. The CDR3, as DNA: TGTGCCAGTACCCTGAGTGGGCAGGTCTATGGCTACACCTTC. Translation gives CASTLSGQVYGYTF. This chain links TRBV19 with TRBJ1-2; no reliable D call. Germline CDR1 and CDR2: LNHDA and SQIVND (reference sequence). Trimming removed 7 bases from V and 4 bases from J, with 16 bases in between. The CDR3 is made up of 14 amino acids.

The chain links TRBV5-1 to TRBJ1-3; no clear D gene. This CDR3 is built from 14 residues. The ends were cut back, 0 bases at V and 7 bases at J, with 11 bases in the middle. CDR1 is SGHRS and CDR2 is YFSETQ in the germline V gene. CDR3 DNA sequence: TGCGCCAGCAGCTTGGACGGAGGAGCGAACACCATATATTTT. It translates to CASSLDGGANTIYF. Drawing the rest from reference TRBV5-1 and TRBJ1-3, the complete variable domain is KAGVTQTPRYLIKTRGQQVTLSCSPISGHRSVSWYQQTPGQGLQFLFEYFSETQRNKGNFPGRFSGRQFSNSRSEMNVSTLELGDSALYLCASSLDGGANTIYFGEGSWLTVV.